Reported below is one TCR beta chain. Those donating, healthy Caucasian individuals from Russia, were aged 6 to 90. Peripheral blood was drawn, around 9.5 milliliters per donor. Isolated per sample were at least 7 million PBMCs. Total RNA was extracted at no less than 5.5 micrograms per sample. Using a J-beta primer mix together with a sample-barcoded 5' primer, a second PCR was run for about 6 to 12 cycles. TCRdb ran MiXCR on the 5' RACE reads and lists one entry per CDR3 protein. The table lists fewer than 1,000,000 distinct CDR3 sequences, 46% of them singletons. The source of the sample is a study of blood T cells in healthy people across ages. The CDR3 spans 13 residues. CDR1 is MNHEY, CDR2 SVGAGI, per germline. Trimming removed 5 bases at V and 3 bases at J, with 10 bases between.

The gene calls are TRBV6-5 and TRBJ1-1; weak D call: TRBD1 (6 bases). This TCR derives from a man older than 75 in good health. Sequencing was done on a sample of blood. The CDR3, as DNA: TGTGCCAGCAGTGACGGGGGGCACACTGAAGCTTTCTTT. This translates into CASSDGGHTEAFF.